Below, 28 T cell receptor beta chains from the same sample are listed, as sequenced in a study of PD-L1 blockade in urothelial cancer (dated 2017 in TCRdb). Receptor amplification or capture employed the immunoSEQ multiplex PCR assay. In its TCRdb copy, this immuneACCESS table keeps in-frame sequences only and misses some clones. Where compared with another copy, unresolved V genes explain less than half of these, and the others have no known cause. A total of 70,000 to 75,000 clones appear in this sample, 85% to 90% of them only once. The ten largest clones capture less than 3.5% of the sample. This specimen was PBMCs, taken around atezolizumab (anti-PD-L1) treatment. These receptor sequences come from a man aged 55 to 70 with urothelial cancer.

This chain uses TRBV5-1 with TRBJ1-3; possibly TRBD1 for D (6 bases). This CDR3 has 15 residues. Germline V gives CDR1 SGHRS, CDR2 YFSETQ. Trimming took off 4 bases at V and 2 bases at J, with 13 bases between the two ends. As DNA, the CDR3 is TGCGCCAGCAGCAGCTCGACAGGTCCTGGAAACACCATATATTTT. Its protein is CASSSSTGPGNTIYF. The full variable domain, with the rest looked up from reference TRBV5-1 and TRBJ1-3, is KAGVTQTPRYLIKTRGQQVTLSCSPISGHRSVSWYQQTPGQGLQFLFEYFSETQRNKGNFPGRFSGRQFSNSRSEMNVSTLELGDSALYLCASSSSTGPGNTIYFGEGSWLTVV.

V is TRBV5-1 and J is TRBJ2-2; 9 positions match TRBD1. From germline, CDR1 is SGHRS and CDR2 YFSETQ. The CDR3 loop spans 16 amino acids. V was pared by 4 bases and J by 0 bases, with 4 bases of the junction left unmatched. CDR3 sequence (DNA): TGCGCCAGCAGCCCGGGACAGGGAACGAACACCGGGGAGCTGTTTTTT. Amino acid sequence: CASSPGQGTNTGELFF. The variable domain in full, with the rest retrieved from reference TRBV5-1 and TRBJ2-2, is KAGVTQTPRYLIKTRGQQVTLSCSPISGHRSVSWYQQTPGQGLQFLFEYFSETQRNKGNFPGRFSGRQFSNSRSEMNVSTLELGDSALYLCASSPGQGTNTGELFFGEGSRLTVL.

In its sample, this clone was seen once. The chain couples TRBV2 to TRBJ2-2; maybe TRBD1 (5 bases). This CDR3 spans 13 amino acids. V was cut by 6 bases and J by 7 bases, with 12 bases left in between. CDR1 is SNHLY and CDR2 is FYNNEI in the germline V gene. CDR3: CASSYTRDGELFF. The CDR3 DNA reads as TGTGCCAGCAGCTACACCAGGGACGGGGAGCTGTTTTTT.

This clone is a singleton in its sample. The V gene is TRBV4-2, the J gene TRBJ1-1, with 10 bases fitting TRBD1. Germline CDR1 LGHNA, CDR2 YNFKEQ. V dropped 4 bases and J dropped 0; count of bases not matched to a gene: 5. This CDR3 is built from 16 residues. CDR3 loop: CASSPRQGAMNTEAFF. Written as DNA, the CDR3 is TGTGCCAGCAGCCCCAGACAGGGGGCTATGAACACTGAAGCTTTCTTT.

V and J are TRBV4-1 and TRBJ2-7, with 8 bases aligning to TRBD1. Looked up from germline, CDR1 is MGHRA and CDR2 is YSYEKL. J lost 6 bases, V lost 3 bases, and 1 base had no gene match. The CDR3 runs 12 residues. In DNA form, the CDR3 reads TGCGCCAGCAGCCAGGGGACAGGCGAGCAGTACTTC. Its translation is CASSQGTGEQYF.

V and J are TRBV28 and TRBJ2-5; D possibly corresponds to TRBD2 (5 bases). Looked up from germline, CDR1 is MDHEN and CDR2 is SYDVKM. The CDR3 covers 13 residues. V lost 8 bases to trimming and J lost 1 base, with 11 bases between them. In DNA, the CDR3 is TGTGCCAGCCTTGGCGGACTCCAAGAGACCCAGTACTTC. Amino acid sequence: CASLGGLQETQYF.

The chain employs TRBV9 and TRBJ2-7; TRBD2 agrees at 13 bases. Trimming cost V 3 bases and J 5 bases; bases outside gene matches: 5. CDR1 and CDR2 from the germline V gene are SGDLS and YYNGEE. The CDR3 is 15 amino acids. The DNA of the CDR3 is TGTGCCAGCAGCGGGACCGGGACTAGCGGGAACGAGCAGTACTTC. Translated: CASSGTGTSGNEQYF.

The V gene is TRBV30, the J gene TRBJ2-7, with D possibly matching TRBD1 (6 bases). V was clipped by 1 base and J by 4 bases, with 8 bases between them. CDR1 is GTSNPN, CDR2 SVGIG, per germline (reference sequence). This CDR3 has 12 residues. CDR3 region: CAWSEQGYEQYF. In DNA form, the CDR3 reads TGTGCCTGGAGTGAGCAGGGGTACGAGCAGTACTTC.

V is TRBV9 and J is TRBJ1-6; D is unresolved. The V gene's germline CDR1 is SGDLS and CDR2 YYNGEE. The CDR3 covers 16 residues. The V and J ends lost 1 base and 0 bases respectively, with 8 bases between them. The CDR3 bases are TGTGCCAGCAGCGTATCCCGGGACTCCTATAATTCACCCCTCCACTTT. The encoded protein is CASSVSRDSYNSPLHF.

Points on this clone: This may be a read error, as it is one base from a much larger clone. The V call is TRBV19, the J call TRBJ1-5; D is perhaps TRBD1 (5 bases). Germline V CDR1 and CDR2: LNHDA, SQIVND (reference sequence). The V end lost 5 bases, the J end lost 4 bases, and 9 bases lay between the germline ends. The CDR3 is 13 residues long. Written as DNA, the CDR3 is TGTGCCAGTAGTTTGCAGGGTAATCAGCCCCAGCATTTT. Translated, it gives CASSLQGNQPQHF.

The chain joins TRBV18 to TRBJ1-3, with TRBD1 matching over 7 bases. Unmatched junction bases numbered 8, after V lost 4 bases and J lost 2 bases. CDR1 and CDR2 from the germline V gene are KGHSH and LQKENI. The CDR3 runs to 16 residues. CDR3 loop: CASSQTIQGAGNTIYF. The CDR3 coding sequence is TGTGCCAGCTCACAAACCATCCAGGGGGCTGGAAACACCATATATTTT.

This sequence joins TRBV2 and TRBJ2-1, with D maybe TRBD1 (6 bases). The CDR3 runs 15 residues. Germline assignment: CDR1 SNHLY and CDR2 FYNNEI. V was clipped by 4 bases and J by 7 bases, with 17 bases between them. CDR3: CASSVGNAGVNEQFF. DNA for the CDR3: TGTGCCAGCAGTGTAGGGAATGCAGGGGTTAATGAGCAGTTCTTC.

In nucleotides, the CDR3 is TGCGCCAGCAGGGCGGCTAGCGGGGCGAAAGAGACCCAGTACTTC. This codes for CASRAASGAKETQYF. The gene calls are TRBV10-2 and TRBJ2-5, with TRBD2 matching 9 bases. The CDR3 length is 15 residues. V was clipped by 6 bases and J by 3 bases; unmatched bases: 8. Germline V gene sequence: CDR1 WSHSY, CDR2 SAAADI.

The V call is TRBV2, the J call TRBJ1-1; no definite D call. This CDR3 contains 15 residues. Trimming pared 3 bases from V and 4 bases from J, leaving 15 bases between. The germline gives CDR1 SNHLY, CDR2 FYNNEI. CDR3 in amino acids: CASSETFNIGTEAFF. CDR3 bases: TGTGCCAGCAGTGAGACTTTTAATATCGGCACTGAAGCTTTCTTT.

V and J are TRBV5-6 and TRBJ2-3; D perhaps matches TRBD1 (6 bases). CDR1 and CDR2 (germline): SGHDT, YYEEEE. The CDR3 is 15 residues long. V shed 1 base and J shed 5 bases, with 14 bases lying between them. As DNA, the CDR3 is TGTGCCAGCAGCTTGAATGGGGGCGGACTAGATACGCAGTATTTT. Its translation is CASSLNGGGLDTQYF.

The J gene is TRBJ1-2, the V gene TRBV6-5, with 9 bases aligning to TRBD1. V shed 0 bases and J 4 bases; nucleotides not matched to a gene: 3. Germline V gives CDR1 MNHEY, CDR2 SVGAGI. The CDR3 spans 15 residues. The CDR3 DNA sequence: TGTGCCAGCAGTTACTCGACAGGGGGTGTCTATGGCTACACCTTC. Translating gives CASSYSTGGVYGYTF.

The chain joins TRBV5-6 to TRBJ1-6, with 9 bases identical to TRBD1. V lost 0 bases to trimming and J lost 9 bases; unmatched junction nucleotides: 7. Germline CDR1 reads SGHDT; CDR2 reads YYEEEE. The CDR3 contains 16 residues. In DNA form, the CDR3 reads TGTGCCAGCAGCTTGGGGGACAGGGTGGCGGGTTCACCCCTCCACTTT. It is translated as CASSLGDRVAGSPLHF. Supplemented by reference TRBV5-6 and TRBJ1-6, the full variable domain reads DAGVTQSPTHLIKTRGQQVTLRCSPKSGHDTVSWYQQALGQGPQFIFQYYEEEERQRGNFPDRFSGHQFPNYSSELNVNALLLGDSALYLCASSLGDRVAGSPLHFGNGTRLTVT.

This chain uses TRBV27 with TRBJ2-3, with TRBD1 identical over 9 bases. With 5 bases clipped from V and 1 base from J, the junction kept 4 bases outside the gene matches. The CDR3 is 15 residues long. Per germline, CDR1 MNHEY and CDR2 SMNVEV (reference sequence). The CDR3 loop is CASSPWTGGTDTQYF. CDR3 nucleotide sequence: TGTGCCAGCAGTCCCTGGACAGGGGGCACAGATACGCAGTATTTT.

The V and J genes are TRBV7-9 and TRBJ1-1; 9 nucleotides match TRBD1. This CDR3 has 14 residues. CDR1 is SEHNR, CDR2 FQNEAQ, per germline (reference sequence). Trimming took 5 bases from V and 1 from J; bases not matched to a gene: 2. The CDR3 nucleotides are TGTGCCAGCAGCCAGGGACAGGGGAACACTGAAGCTTTCTTT. This sequence encodes CASSQGQGNTEAFF.

The rearrangement links TRBV15 to TRBJ1-2; 7 bases line up with TRBD1. Germline V gene sequence: CDR1 LNHNV, CDR2 YYDKDF (reference sequence). V trimming: 3 bases; J trimming: 3 bases; junction bases outside the gene matches: 4. The CDR3 contains 14 residues. CDR3 nucleotides: TGTGCCACCAGCAGTCTGCAGGGGGACTATGGCTACACCTTC. Translating it yields CATSSLQGDYGYTF.

This clone was counted a single time. V usage is TRBV5-8 and J usage is TRBJ2-6; 9 bases line up with TRBD1. J gave up 0 bases and V 4 bases, and 8 bases lay outside the gene matches. This CDR3 contains 18 residues. CDR1 SGHTS and CDR2 YDEGEE come from the germline V gene. CDR3: CASSKTGGAYSGANVLTF. The CDR3 nucleotides are TGTGCCAGCAGCAAGACAGGGGGGGCCTACTCTGGGGCCAACGTCCTGACTTTC.

In this sample, this clone turned up once. This sequence joins TRBV25-1 and TRBJ2-2; possibly TRBD2 for D (6 bases). Germline CDR1 reads MGHDK; CDR2 reads SYGVNS. The CDR3 is 15 amino acids. Trimming pared 7 bases from V and 3 bases from J, leaving 15 bases between. The CDR3 here is CASKNTGTDTGELFF. The DNA for the CDR3 is TGTGCCAGCAAAAACACCGGGACTGACACCGGGGAGCTGTTTTTT.

V gene TRBV5-1 combines with J gene TRBJ2-1; the match to TRBD2 covers 7 bases. There are 15 residues in the CDR3. Germline CDR1 SGHRS, CDR2 YFSETQ. The junction had 9 bases not matched to a gene; V was cut back by 4 bases and J by 5 bases. The CDR3 nucleotides read TGCGCCAGCAGCCTCGGCGGGGGATCCAACAATGAGCAGTTCTTC. Translated: CASSLGGGSNNEQFF.

The V gene is TRBV6-5, the J gene TRBJ1-3; D unresolved. Germline loops: CDR1 MNHEY, CDR2 SVGAGI. CDR3 length equals 15 residues. The ends were cut back, 6 bases at V and 0 bases at J, with 12 bases in the middle. The CDR3 sequence: CASSIDKSSGNTIYF. As DNA, the CDR3 is TGTGCCAGCAGCATCGACAAGAGCTCTGGAAACACCATATATTTT.

This chain joins TRBV9 and TRBJ2-1; TRBD2 matches 11 bases. Looked up from germline, CDR1 is SGDLS and CDR2 is YYNGEE. CDR3 length: 18 amino acids. After removal of 3 bases from V and 5 bases from J, the junction contained 13 bases not matched to a gene. The CDR3 coding sequence is TGTGCCAGCAGCGCCCACGCCCCCGGGACTAGCGGTAACAATGAGCAGTTCTTC. Protein sequence: CASSAHAPGTSGNNEQFF.

This sequence joins TRBV15 and TRBJ1-1; no reliable D call. V was shortened by 3 bases and J by 0 bases, with 8 bases between the two germline ends. Germline V gives CDR1 LNHNV, CDR2 YYDKDF (reference sequence). The CDR3 loop spans 14 amino acids. The DNA of the CDR3 is TGTGCCACCAGCAGGGCCAACATGAACACTGAAGCTTTCTTT. Protein product: CATSRANMNTEAFF.

V usage is TRBV9 and J usage is TRBJ2-2, with 8 positions matching TRBD2. This CDR3 region has 16 residues. Unmatched junction bases numbered 11, after V lost 4 bases and J lost 6 bases. CDR1 and CDR2 from the germline V gene are SGDLS and YYNGEE. CDR3 bases: TGTGCCAGCAGCAACGTCGGGGGGGGGCCGTCCGGGGAGCTGTTTTTT. As protein: CASSNVGGGPSGELFF.

This chain connects TRBV19 to TRBJ1-5; no firm D call. The CDR3 is 15 amino acids. Germline V gene data show CDR1 as LNHDA and CDR2 as SQIVND (reference sequence). V was clipped by 3 bases and J by 0 bases, with 9 bases between them. CDR3 loop: CASSMLTVSNQPQHF. The CDR3 DNA sequence: TGTGCCAGTAGTATGCTCACAGTTAGCAATCAGCCCCAGCATTTT.